This TCR beta chain was identified during a study of CD8 T cells in Susac syndrome. Overall study findings and caveats: Acknowledgment was made by the study that its TCR sequencing and HLA analysis involved a relatively small number of individuals.

High-throughput TCR beta sequencing covered peripheral CD8+ and CD4+ T cells. Both CD4+ and CD8+ T cells were negatively isolated, and TEMRA cells underwent FACS enrichment. The RNA input was about 0.45 to 1 ug, and it was reverse transcribed with random hexamers. An immunoSEQ multiplex PCR generated amplified TCR beta CDR3 products spanning 54 Vbeta and 13 Jbeta. TCRdb called the immunoSEQ multiplex PCR reads again in MiXCR, with one record for every CDR3 protein. Altogether some 110,000 distinct CDR3 sequences are present, around 94% being singletons, with the ten largest covering around 0.078%. A note on this clonotype: Its antigen remains unknown.

This CDR3 comprises 14 residues. The V and J ends lost 3 bases and 3 bases respectively, with 11 bases between them. The TCR originated in a human donor in good health. This chain uses TRBV12-3 or TRBV12-4 with TRBJ2-5; TRBD2 might be the D (5 bases). The sequenced sample consisted of CD4+ T cells from PBMCs. CDR3 sequence reads: CASSFPGDKETQYF. CDR3 in DNA: TGTGCCAGCAGTTTCCCCGGGGATAAAGAGACCCAGTACTTC.